What follows are 11 T cell receptor beta chains derived from one specimen sequenced in a study of sequential checkpoint blockade in melanoma (dated by TCRdb to between 2018 and 2021). Libraries were constructed by the immunoSEQ multiplex PCR assay. TCRdb limited this immuneACCESS table to in-frame rearrangements with V and J called. A share of clones is missing; checked studies link under half to unresolved V genes, and the rest is unexplained. The sample profile shows around 39,000 clones; approximately 84% of them were found once. Around 5.4% of the sample lies in the top ten. Reading the label with the study, this specimen's treatment or condition is: randomized to nivolumab then ipilimumab (arm A) or the reverse (arm B). The specimen was CD8+ T cells sorted from blood (inferred from file names), collected from a patient given nivolumab and ipilimumab in sequence. These receptors came from a human donor with melanoma.

CDR3 nucleotide sequence: TGCGCCAGCAGGCGAAAAAAGGGGACACTCTACGAGCAGTACTTC. Translated, it gives CASRRKKGTLYEQYF. The rearrangement uses TRBV5-1 and TRBJ2-7, with a possible D match to TRBD1 (6 bases). Germline lookup yields CDR1 SGHRS and CDR2 YFSETQ. Trimming stripped 5 bases from V and 3 bases from J, with 18 bases between. The CDR3 has 15 residues.

The rearrangement joins TRBV6-4 to TRBJ1-1; D is uncertain. Trimming removed 6 bases at V and 1 base at J, with 18 bases between. This CDR3 region has 16 residues. Germline V CDR1 and CDR2: MRHNA, SNTAGT. The CDR3 region is CASSPFASTSNTEAFF. The CDR3, as DNA: TGTGCCAGCAGCCCCTTTGCGTCGACATCGAACACTGAAGCTTTCTTT.

V usage is TRBV28 and J usage is TRBJ2-7, with TRBD1 identical over 7 bases. The germline V gene encodes CDR1 MDHEN and CDR2 SYDVKM. The CDR3 runs 15 residues. Germline trimming cut 5 bases from V and 2 bases from J; bases unmatched to any gene: 9. CDR3 DNA: TGTGCCAGCAGTCCGGGACAGATCTCCACCTACGAGCAGTACTTC. Residues: CASSPGQISTYEQYF.

This chain uses TRBV7-8 with TRBJ1-5, with D unresolved. V was shortened by 1 base and J by 6 bases, with 13 bases between the two germline ends. The CDR3 contains 15 residues. Looked up from germline, CDR1 is SGHVS and CDR2 is FQNEAQ. CDR3 DNA sequence: TGTGCCAGCAGCTTAGGAGGGTTGAAGAGTCAGCCCCAGCATTTT. Amino acids: CASSLGGLKSQPQHF. Full variable domain (outside the CDR3, taken from reference TRBV7-8 and TRBJ1-5): GAGVSQSPRYKVAKRGQDVALRCDPISGHVSLFWYQQALGQGPEFLTYFQNEAQLDKSGLPSDRFFAERPEGSVSTLKIQRTQQEDSAVYLCASSLGGLKSQPQHFGDGTRLSIL.

V and J are TRBV4-1 and TRBJ1-6; 10 bases are a match to TRBD1. CDR1 is MGHRA, CDR2 YSYEKL, per germline. The CDR3 is 16 amino acids. The junction had 8 bases not matched to a gene; V was cut back by 3 bases and J by 9 bases. CDR3: CASSQTGTGEGSPLHF. The CDR3 DNA is TGCGCCAGCAGCCAGACCGGGACAGGGGAGGGTTCACCCCTCCACTTT.

The V and J genes are TRBV4-1 and TRBJ2-7; no clear D gene. The length of the CDR3 is 13 residues. CDR1 is MGHRA, CDR2 YSYEKL, per germline. The V end lost 1 base, the J end lost 3 bases, and 7 bases lay between the germline ends. The DNA of the CDR3 is TGCGCCAGCAGCCAAGGAACCTACTACGAGCAGTACTTC. This encodes CASSQGTYYEQYF.

This clone was picked up a small number of times. A junction end diverges from the germline sequence, so it may reflect a read error. Other DNA sequences in this sample translate to the same CDR3. The genes are TRBV4-1 and TRBJ1-6, with 10 bases fitting TRBD1. Germline CDR1 is MGHRA and CDR2 is YSYEKL. The CDR3 is 15 residues long. DNA of the CDR3: TGTGCCAGCAGTACCGGGACAGGGGAGTTTTCACCCCTCCACTTT. Its protein product is CASSTGTGEFSPLHF.

The chain couples TRBV4-1 to TRBJ2-1, with TRBD2 as a possible D gene (6 bases). The CDR3 is 16 residues long. Per the germline V gene, CDR1 is MGHRA and CDR2 is YSYEKL. Trimming shortened V by 0 bases and J by 3 bases, and 12 bases separated the two germline ends. The CDR3 loop reads CASSQDAFGGYNEQFF. The CDR3 nucleotides read TGCGCCAGCAGCCAAGACGCTTTCGGGGGCTACAATGAGCAGTTCTTC.

Note on this clone: One end of the junction fails to match germline, which may point to a read error. The rearrangement links TRBV7-9 to TRBJ1-2; no reliable D call. Germline loops: CDR1 SEHNR, CDR2 FQNEAQ (reference sequence). The CDR3 runs 12 residues. CDR3 protein: CANSLGSEGYTF. The CDR3 DNA sequence: TGTGCCAACAGCTTAGGGAGTGAGGGCTACACCTTC.

The chain is built from TRBV5-5 and TRBJ1-3; no clear D. This CDR3 region has 14 residues. Trimming removed 3 bases from V and 1 base from J, with 8 bases in between. Per germline, CDR1 SGHKS and CDR2 YYEKEE (reference sequence). CDR3 nucleotides: TGTGCCAGCAGCTCTGGAGGATCTGGAAACACCATATATTTT. This codes for CASSSGGSGNTIYF. Using reference TRBV5-5 and TRBJ1-3 for the parts outside the CDR3, the full variable domain is DAGVTQSPTHLIKTRGQQVTLRCSPISGHKSVSWYQQVLGQGPQFIFQYYEKEERGRGNFPDRFSARQFPNYSSELNVNALLLGDSALYLCASSSGGSGNTIYFGEGSWLTVV.

The rearrangement joins TRBV27 to TRBJ2-5; 9 bases are a match to TRBD1. The CDR3 length is 13 residues. The V gene end was trimmed by 10 bases and the J gene end by 5 bases; junction bases not matched to a gene: 8. Germline V gene lookup returns CDR1 MNHEY and CDR2 SMNVEV (reference sequence). This CDR3 reads CATRQGGSETQYF. The CDR3 nucleotides are TGTGCCACGCGACAGGGGGGAAGCGAGACCCAGTACTTC.